This entry lists 11 T cell receptor beta chains sequenced from one sample in a study of shared clonotypes between healthy human individuals. Assay used: immunoSEQ multiplex PCR; TCRdb lists only in-frame clones, some missing. The sample lists some 2,500,000 clones, roughly 93% occurring once. The specimen sequenced was naive CD4+ T cells from PBMCs. Subset defined: CD45RA+ positively selected. These receptors were collected from a young man in good health. Some clones in this sample may be carry-over from other donors' samples.

The V call is TRBV6-1, the J call TRBJ2-7, with TRBD1 matching 8 bases. Germline V gene sequence: CDR1 MNHNS, CDR2 SASEGT. The CDR3 loop spans 14 amino acids. V lost 6 bases and J lost 2; bases outside the gene matches: 6. The CDR3 reads CASRRTGNPYEQYF. DNA of the CDR3: TGTGCCAGCAGGAGGACAGGGAACCCCTACGAGCAGTACTTC.

The J gene is TRBJ2-1, the V gene TRBV4-2; 7 bases are a match to TRBD2. Trimming at V came to 1 base and at J to 6 bases, leaving 6 bases not matched to a gene. The CDR3 totals 15 residues. Germline lookup yields CDR1 LGHNA and CDR2 YNFKEQ. CDR3 region: CASSQGLADPNEQFF. The CDR3 region has the DNA TGTGCCAGCAGCCAAGGGCTAGCGGACCCCAATGAGCAGTTCTTC.

This chain joins TRBV7-3 and TRBJ2-2, with TRBD2 matching over 7 bases. The CDR3 totals 16 residues. J was trimmed by 4 bases and V by 5 bases; bases with no gene match: 10. Germline CDR1 and CDR2: SGHTA and FQGTGA. The CDR3 sequence: CASSPSGTGGTGELFF. The DNA for the CDR3 is TGTGCCAGCAGCCCATCCGGGACGGGGGGCACCGGGGAGCTGTTTTTT.

This chain connects TRBV4-1 to TRBJ2-7; D remains ambiguous. CDR1 and CDR2 (germline): MGHRA, YSYEKL. Trimming stripped 1 base from V and 3 bases from J, with 10 bases between. The CDR3 runs 14 residues. The CDR3 DNA reads as TGCGCCAGCAGCCAAGGGTCAATCGTCTACGAGCAGTACTTC. Its translation is CASSQGSIVYEQYF.

The rearrangement uses TRBV18 and TRBJ2-5; D is ambiguous. V was pared by 1 base and J by 1 base, with 10 bases between. Looked up from germline, CDR1 is KGHSH and CDR2 is LQKENI. This CDR3 is built from 15 residues. CDR3 sequence: CASSPLPFVQETQYF. CDR3 nucleotide sequence: TGTGCCAGCTCACCACTCCCCTTCGTCCAAGAGACCCAGTACTTC.

V gene TRBV7-3 combines with J gene TRBJ2-2; unclear D gene. The length of the CDR3 is 12 residues. Trimming shortened V by 5 bases and J by 6 bases, and 7 bases separated the two germline ends. Germline assignment: CDR1 SGHTA and CDR2 FQGTGA. The DNA of the CDR3 is TGTGCCAGCAGCCGTCCAGCCGGGGAGCTGTTTTTT. Protein product: CASSRPAGELFF.

This chain joins TRBV28 and TRBJ2-7, with D possibly TRBD1 on 5 matching bases. Germline V gene data show CDR1 as MDHEN and CDR2 as SYDVKM. This CDR3 comprises 12 residues. The V end was cut by 7 bases, the J end by 1 base, with 8 bases between. Written as DNA, the CDR3 is TGTGCCAGCAAGACAGCTTCCTACGAGCAGTACTTC. Translated, it gives CASKTASYEQYF. Filled out from reference TRBV28 and TRBJ2-7, the complete variable domain reads DVKVTQSSRYLVKRTGEKVFLECVQDMDHENMFWYRQDPGLGLRLIYFSYDVKMKEKGDIPEGYSVSREKKERFSLILESASTNQTSMYLCASKTASYEQYFGPGTRLTVT.

The chain carries TRBV6-1 and TRBJ1-2; 8 nucleotides align to TRBD1. The germline V gene encodes CDR1 MNHNS and CDR2 SASEGT. CDR3 length equals 15 residues. V trimming: 6 bases; J trimming: 4 bases; junction bases outside the gene matches: 10. The CDR3 here is CASRLAGGGSYGYTF. CDR3 in DNA: TGTGCCAGCAGGCTGGCAGGGGGCGGATCCTATGGCTACACCTTC.

The chain carries TRBV7-9 and TRBJ1-2, with 7 bases that match TRBD1. CDR1 is SEHNR, CDR2 FQNEAQ, per germline (reference sequence). J gave up 3 bases and V 5 bases, and 9 bases lay outside the gene matches. The CDR3 extends over 15 amino acids. CDR3 loop: CASSPRGTVDYGYTF. The CDR3 nucleotides read TGTGCCAGCAGCCCACGGGGGACAGTGGACTATGGCTACACCTTC.

The V call is TRBV7-9, the J call TRBJ2-1; D remains ambiguous. Trimming left V 2 bases short and J 8 bases short, with 13 bases between. From germline, CDR1 is SEHNR and CDR2 FQNEAQ (reference sequence). CDR3 length: 14 amino acids. CDR3: CASSLQLGEDEQFF. The CDR3 DNA reads TGTGCCAGCAGCTTACAATTGGGCGAGGATGAGCAGTTCTTC. Supplemented by reference TRBV7-9 and TRBJ2-1, the full variable domain reads DTGVSQNPRHKITKRGQNVTFRCDPISEHNRLYWYRQTLGQGPEFLTYFQNEAQLEKSRLLSDRFSAERPKGSFSTLEIQRTEQGDSAMYLCASSLQLGEDEQFFGPGTRLTVL.

This clone was observed a few times. At the DNA level, this CDR3 is encoded by other sequences in the same sample as well. The chain couples TRBV20-1 to TRBJ1-1; a weak D match, TRBD1 (5 bases). CDR1 is DFQATT, CDR2 SNEGSKA, per germline (reference sequence). This CDR3 is built from 11 residues. Trimming took 6 bases from V and 1 from J, leaving 6 bases between them. CDR3 nucleotide sequence: TGCAGTGCCGGGGGGAACACTGAAGCTTTCTTT. Translating gives CSAGGNTEAFF.